The 11 T cell receptor beta chains given below trace back to one sample, sequenced in a study of early T cells in non-severe SARS-CoV-2 infection. TCRdb used MiXCR to reprocess the 5' RACE reads, holding one entry per CDR3 protein. The table has tens of thousands of distinct CDR3 sequences, 5.8% seen once; the top ten hold 7% to 8.5%. The material sequenced was whole blood. The receptors were gathered from an adult who was a healthcare worker with PCR-confirmed SARS-CoV-2 infection or an uninfected control (not recorded which).

About this clonotype: One junction end does not reproduce the germline sequence, and a read error may be involved. The chain couples TRBV11-2 to TRBJ2-2; 8 bases map to TRBD2. In germline, CDR1 is SGHAT, CDR2 FQNNGV. The length of the CDR3 is 17 residues. Here the CDR3 reads CASSSINGRALTGELFF. CDR3 in DNA: TGTGCCAGCAGCTCGATTAACGGGAGGGCGTTGACCGGGGAGCTGTTCTTT.

This clonotype occurred many times. The genes are TRBV7-2 and TRBJ2-1; a possible D gene is TRBD2 (5 bases). Germline-derived CDR1 and CDR2 are SGHTA and FQGNSA. This CDR3 spans 16 amino acids. Trimming took 1 base from V and 2 from J, leaving 12 bases between them. The CDR3: CASSLVASLPYNEQFF. The CDR3 bases are TGTGCCAGCAGCTTAGTGGCTAGCTTACCCTACAATGAGCAGTTCTTC. Full variable domain (remainder filled in from reference TRBV7-2 and TRBJ2-1): GAGVSQSPSNKVTEKGKDVELRCDPISGHTALYWYRQSLGQGLEFLIYFQGNSAPDKSGLPSDRFSAERTGGSVSTLTIQRTQQEDSAVYLCASSLVASLPYNEQFFGPGTRLTVL.

This clonotype ranks as medium-sized. V usage is TRBV20-1 and J usage is TRBJ2-1; 9 nucleotides align to TRBD1. The CDR3 has 15 amino acids. With 6 bases clipped from V and 7 bases from J, the junction kept 13 bases outside the gene matches. CDR1 is DFQATT, CDR2 SNEGSKA, per germline (reference sequence). The CDR3 loop is CSADPGQGVPNEQFF. The CDR3, as DNA: TGCAGTGCGGACCCGGGACAGGGCGTACCTAATGAGCAGTTCTTC.

This clonotype was observed at least ten times. The genes are TRBV7-2 and TRBJ1-5, with TRBD1 as a possible D gene (5 bases). With 0 bases removed from V and 9 bases from J, the gap between germline ends came to 12 bases. The CDR3 spans 14 residues. Germline CDR1 and CDR2: SGHTA and FQGNSA. CDR3 sequence reads: CASSLAGPRRPQHF. CDR3 in DNA: TGTGCCAGCAGCTTAGCGGGGCCCCGAAGGCCCCAGCATTTT.

The table lists this clonotype with many counts. This chain uses TRBV30 with TRBJ1-5; D is perhaps TRBD1 (5 bases). With 1 base removed from V and 4 bases from J, the gap between germline ends came to 14 bases. Germline V gives CDR1 GTSNPN, CDR2 SVGIG (reference sequence). CDR3 size: 15 residues. The DNA of the CDR3 is TGTGCCTGGAGTGGTGACCCCAAGGGGAATCAGCCCCAGCATTTT. Translation: CAWSGDPKGNQPQHF.

This clonotype showed up just a few times. The CDR3: CSARDLWTGETGELFF. The CDR3, as DNA: TGCAGTGCTAGAGATCTTTGGACAGGGGAGACCGGGGAGCTGTTTTTT. The chain links TRBV20-1 to TRBJ2-2; TRBD1 matches 9 bases. The germline V gene encodes CDR1 DFQATT and CDR2 SNEGSKA (reference sequence). V lost 0 bases to trimming and J lost 5 bases; unmatched junction nucleotides: 7. The CDR3 contains 16 residues.

In this sample, this clonotype turned up many times. The CDR3 sequence is CASSPGLAEAKNIQYF. Here the CDR3 DNA reads TGTGCCAGTAGCCCGGGACTAGCAGAAGCCAAAAACATTCAGTACTTC. V is TRBV19 and J is TRBJ2-4; TRBD2 matches 9 bases. The CDR3 runs 16 residues. Germline V gene lookup returns CDR1 LNHDA and CDR2 SQIVND (reference sequence). J gave up 0 bases and V 6 bases, and 6 bases lay outside the gene matches.

In its sample, this clonotype was seen many times. V is TRBV7-9 and J is TRBJ2-7, with TRBD2 identical over 10 bases. V was clipped by 0 bases and J by 6 bases; unmatched bases: 5. Germline CDR1 SEHNR, CDR2 FQNEAQ (reference sequence). This CDR3 has 15 residues. The chain's CDR3 is CASSLAASGRGEQYF. CDR3 nucleotide sequence: TGTGCCAGCAGCTTAGCGGCTAGCGGGAGAGGCGAGCAGTACTTC. Combining the CDR3 with reference TRBV7-9 and TRBJ2-7 gives the whole variable domain DTGVSQNPRHKITKRGQNVTFRCDPISEHNRLYWYRQTLGQGPEFLTYFQNEAQLEKSRLLSDRFSAERPKGSFSTLEIQRTEQGDSAMYLCASSLAASGRGEQYFGPGTRLTVT.

The chain combines TRBV4-3 with TRBJ2-2; D remains unclear. The germline CDR1 and CDR2 sequences are LGHNA and YSLEER. Deletions cut 2 bases from V and 9 bases from J, with 10 bases between. The CDR3 extends over 13 amino acids. This chain's CDR3 is CASSQPQYWELFF. In nucleotides, the CDR3 is TGCGCCAGCAGCCAACCCCAATACTGGGAGCTGTTTTTT.

A few counts support this clonotype. V usage is TRBV6-6 and J usage is TRBJ1-1; 9 positions match TRBD1. The CDR3 is 14 amino acids. CDR1 MNHNY and CDR2 SVGAGI come from the germline V gene (reference sequence). Trimming cost V 6 bases and J 4 bases; bases outside gene matches: 6. The CDR3 DNA is TGTGCCAGCAGACGGGACAGGGTCGCCACTGAAGCTTTCTTT. Amino acids: CASRRDRVATEAFF.

This clonotype was found many times. The chain employs TRBV4-1 and TRBJ1-5, with D uncertain. The V end was cut by 0 bases, the J end by 0 bases, with 9 bases between. CDR1 is MGHRA, CDR2 YSYEKL, per germline. The CDR3 covers 16 residues. The CDR3 is CASSQEGSYSNQPQHF. CDR3 DNA: TGCGCCAGCAGCCAAGAGGGGAGCTATAGCAATCAGCCCCAGCATTTT.